This is a list of T cell receptor beta chains from one sample in a study of shared clonotypes between healthy human individuals. Sequenced by immunoSEQ multiplex PCR; TCRdb stores in-frame clones only, minus some. The sample consists of 490,000 or so clones, roughly 85% of them appearing once. The specimen was PBMCs. The receptor source for this set is a woman aged 40 to 50 in good health. Some clones in this sample may be carry-over from other donors' samples. The CDR3 runs from the conserved cysteine through the conserved F or W. D genes are given only for firm matches. Rows give clone size only sometimes, using once, few, many, or a class for an expanded clone.

len	v_gene	abundance	d_gene	j_gene	CDR3aa	CDR3nt
16	TRBV5-6	NA	NA	TRBJ2-6	CASSWGPESGANVLTF	TGTGCCAGCAGCTGGGGGCCTGAATCTGGGGCCAACGTCCTGACTTTC
15	TRBV28	many	NA	TRBJ1-5	CASSLGRLSNQPQHF	TGTGCCAGCAGTTTAGGGCGCCTTAGCAATCAGCCCCAGCATTTT
15	TRBV4-1	NA	NA	TRBJ2-1	CASSLAGGRHNEQFF	TGCGCCAGCAGTTTAGCCGGCGGGCGGCACAATGAGCAGTTCTTC
14	TRBV19	NA	NA	TRBJ1-1	CASSTALGGTEAFF	TGTGCCAGTAGTACCGCCTTGGGAGGCACTGAAGCTTTCTTT
14	TRBV11-3	NA	TRBD2	TRBJ2-7	CASPLRGGSYEQYF	TGTGCCAGCCCCCTAAGGGGCGGGAGTTACGAGCAGTACTTC
16	TRBV11-2	NA	NA	TRBJ2-1	CASSLGGVGSYNEQFF	TGTGCCAGCAGCTTAGGTGGGGTTGGCTCCTACAATGAGCAGTTCTTC
16	TRBV5-6	NA	NA	TRBJ1-4	CASSTARGHINEKLFF	TGTGCCAGCAGCACCGCCAGAGGTCATATTAATGAAAAACTGTTTTTT
17	TRBV30	NA	TRBD2	TRBJ2-1	CAGTSGSLSFSYNEQFF	TGTGCCGGGACTAGCGGGAGTTTGTCGTTTTCCTACAATGAGCAGTTCTTC
15	TRBV5-4	NA	NA	TRBJ2-7	CASSRRDKSSYEQYF	TGTGCCAGCAGCCGCCGGGACAAAAGCTCCTACGAGCAGTACTTC
12	TRBV18	few	TRBD1	TRBJ2-7	CASAQGSYEQYF	TGTGCCAGTGCACAGGGGAGCTACGAGCAGTACTTC
16	TRBV30	few	NA	TRBJ1-1	CAWAFRGFGMNTEAFF	TGTGCCTGGGCGTTCAGGGGTTTCGGGATGAACACTGAAGCTTTCTTT
16	TRBV7-2	NA	NA	TRBJ2-7	CASSLDVAADLYEQYF	TGTGCCAGCAGCTTAGACGTGGCGGCGGACCTTTACGAGCAGTACTTC
15	TRBV4-2	NA	NA	TRBJ1-2	CASSPWSGGGYGYTF	TGTGCCAGCAGCCCTTGGAGCGGCGGGGGGTATGGCTACACCTTC
13	TRBV18	NA	NA	TRBJ2-7	CASSRDAPWEQYF	TGTGCCAGCTCACGGGACGCCCCCTGGGAGCAGTACTTC
15	TRBV10-3	few	NA	TRBJ1-3	CAISESGTAGNTIYF	TGTGCCATCAGTGAGTCTGGAACTGCTGGAAACACCATATATTTT
15	TRBV18	NA	TRBD2	TRBJ2-7	CASSPRLAGDYEQYF	TGTGCCAGCTCCCCCAGACTAGCGGGAGACTACGAGCAGTACTTC
12	TRBV29-1	once	NA	TRBJ1-2	CSVAGTNYGYTF	TGCAGCGTGGCCGGGACTAACTATGGCTACACCTTC
15	TRBV2	few	TRBD1	TRBJ1-1	CASSDGQAMNTEAFF	TGTGCCAGCAGTGACGGACAGGCGATGAACACTGAAGCTTTCTTT
11	TRBV29-1	NA	NA	TRBJ2-7	CSVPQGLEQYF	TGCAGCGTCCCCCAGGGGCTCGAGCAGTACTTC
11	TRBV7-9	NA	NA	TRBJ2-5	CASSLSGPQYF	TGTGCCAGCAGCCTCTCTGGGCCCCAGTACTTC
19	TRBV14	NA	TRBD2	TRBJ2-1	CASSQITGGPLSPYNEQFF	TGTGCCAGCAGCCAAATAACGGGAGGGCCATTATCCCCCTACAATGAGCAGTTCTTC
18	TRBV9	NA	TRBD1	TRBJ1-1	CASSPGQGLGFPDTEAFF	TGTGCCAGCAGCCCTGGACAGGGTTTGGGGTTCCCTGACACTGAAGCTTTCTTT
15	TRBV28	NA	TRBD2	TRBJ2-3	CASSLAGAATDTQYF	TGTGCCAGCAGTTTGGCGGGAGCCGCCACAGATACGCAGTATTTT